This is a list of T cell receptor beta chains from one sample in a study of spatial heterogeneity in lung cancer. TCRdb re-derived calls from the 5' RACE reads in MiXCR, one entry per CDR3 protein. The sample lists fewer than 13,000 distinct CDR3 sequences, approximately 12% seen once, with over 30% in the top ten. The sequences come from lung tumor tissue, collected at surgery. The origin of the receptors is a male donor with early-stage non-small cell lung cancer. Both conserved end residues are part of each CDR3. D genes are given only for firm matches. Clone size, where shown, is once, few, many, or a class for clones that have expanded.

V gene: TRBV3-1
clone size: few
J gene: TRBJ1-1
D gene: NA
CDR3 DNA: TGTGCCAGCAGTCAATCGCCCCTTACAGAAGCTTTCTTT
CDR3 protein: CASSQSPLTEAFF

V gene: TRBV7-2
clone size: medium-sized
J gene: TRBJ1-2
D gene: NA
CDR3 DNA: TGTGCCAGCAGCGTGGAGGAGAGCTATGGCTACACCTTC
CDR3 protein: CASSVEESYGYTF

V gene: TRBV5-1
clone size: NA
J gene: TRBJ2-2
D gene: TRBD1
CDR3 DNA: TGCGCCAGCAGCTTACGGGGACAGGGGAACACCGGGGAGCTGTTTTTT
CDR3 protein: CASSLRGQGNTGELFF

V gene: TRBV19
clone size: NA
J gene: TRBJ2-7
D gene: TRBD1
CDR3 DNA: TGTGCCAGTAGTGCCGTCGACAGGGGCTACGAGCAGTACTTC
CDR3 protein: CASSAVDRGYEQYF

V gene: TRBV30
clone size: many
J gene: TRBJ1-1
D gene: NA
CDR3 DNA: TGTGCCTCAGGCGGTACAAACACTGAAGCTTTCTTT
CDR3 protein: CASGGTNTEAFF

V gene: TRBV4-3
clone size: medium-sized
J gene: TRBJ2-1
D gene: NA
CDR3 DNA: TGCGCCAGCGCAGAGAGCTCCTACAATGAGCAGTTCTTC
CDR3 protein: CASAESSYNEQFF

V gene: TRBV10-3
clone size: few
J gene: TRBJ1-2
D gene: NA
CDR3 DNA: TGTGCCATCAGTGGGAGAGGGGACTATGGCTACACCTTC
CDR3 protein: CAISGRGDYGYTF

V gene: TRBV6-5
clone size: many
J gene: TRBJ1-2
D gene: NA
CDR3 DNA: TGTGCCAGCAAACCGGGACATACTATCGGCTACACCTTC
CDR3 protein: CASKPGHTIGYTF

V gene: TRBV21-1
clone size: many
J gene: TRBJ2-2
D gene: NA
CDR3 DNA: TGTGCCAGCAGCCCGAGGGGCCGGCACACCGGGGAGCTGTTTTTT
CDR3 protein: CASSPRGRHTGELFF

V gene: TRBV20-1
clone size: many
J gene: TRBJ2-3
D gene: TRBD2
CDR3 DNA: TGCAGTGCTGCGGGGGGGATCACAGATACGCAGTATTTT
CDR3 protein: CSAAGGITDTQYF

V gene: TRBV7-9
clone size: few
J gene: TRBJ2-1
D gene: TRBD2
CDR3 DNA: TGTGCCAGCAAGGGGACTAGCGCATACAATGAGCAGTTCTTC
CDR3 protein: CASKGTSAYNEQFF

V gene: TRBV5-1
clone size: NA
J gene: TRBJ2-3
D gene: NA
CDR3 DNA: TGCGCCAGCAGCTGGATGGGTCCTAGCACAGATACGCAGTATTTT
CDR3 protein: CASSWMGPSTDTQYF

V gene: TRBV18
clone size: many
J gene: TRBJ2-7
D gene: TRBD1
CDR3 DNA: TGTGCCAGCACGGCCGGGACAGGGGTTCGCGAGCAGTACTTC
CDR3 protein: CASTAGTGVREQYF

V gene: TRBV28
clone size: many
J gene: TRBJ1-2
D gene: TRBD1
CDR3 DNA: TGTGCCAGCGACCCGCTCTCGGACAGGGGGTCTGGCTACACCTTC
CDR3 protein: CASDPLSDRGSGYTF

V gene: TRBV2
clone size: medium-sized
J gene: TRBJ2-1
D gene: NA
CDR3 DNA: TGTGCCAGCAGTGAACTCTTGGCAGGGAGCTCCTACAATGAGCAGTTCTTC
CDR3 protein: CASSELLAGSSYNEQFF

V gene: TRBV15
clone size: few
J gene: TRBJ2-5
D gene: NA
CDR3 DNA: TGTGCCACCAGCTCCTACTTGTACCAAGAGACCCAGTACTTC
CDR3 protein: CATSSYLYQETQYF

V gene: TRBV24-1
clone size: many
J gene: TRBJ2-2
D gene: TRBD2
CDR3 DNA: TGTGCCACCACCCAAACACCGGGACTAGCGGGGGGCCAAGACGGGGAGCTGTTTTTT
CDR3 protein: CATTQTPGLAGGQDGELFF

V gene: TRBV9
clone size: NA
J gene: TRBJ1-2
D gene: TRBD1
CDR3 DNA: TGTGCCAGCAGCCCAGGGGGGAGTCAGAAAGGCTACACCTTC
CDR3 protein: CASSPGGSQKGYTF

V gene: TRBV4-1
clone size: few
J gene: TRBJ2-3
D gene: NA
CDR3 DNA: TGCGCCAGCAGCCAAACTCCGACAGATCGGGCGCAGTATTTT
CDR3 protein: CASSQTPTDRAQYF

V gene: TRBV28
clone size: few
J gene: TRBJ1-5
D gene: TRBD1
CDR3 DNA: TGTGCCAGCAGTCCACAGGGGGCTGTTCAGCCCCAGCATTTT
CDR3 protein: CASSPQGAVQPQHF

V gene: TRBV7-2
clone size: medium-sized
J gene: TRBJ1-3
D gene: TRBD1
CDR3 DNA: TGTGCCAGCAGCCGGGTGACAGGGCACGGAAACACCATATATTTT
CDR3 protein: CASSRVTGHGNTIYF

V gene: TRBV3-1
clone size: many
J gene: TRBJ2-5
D gene: NA
CDR3 DNA: TGTGCCAGCAGCCAAGCAGAAGGCTCCCAGTACTTC
CDR3 protein: CASSQAEGSQYF

V gene: TRBV7-8
clone size: few
J gene: TRBJ2-4
D gene: NA
CDR3 DNA: TGTGCCAGCAGCTTACAGGGCGCCCTAAAAAACATTCAGTACTTC
CDR3 protein: CASSLQGALKNIQYF

V gene: TRBV20-1
clone size: few
J gene: TRBJ1-2
D gene: TRBD1
CDR3 DNA: TGCAGTGCTCAGGACAGGACTAACCTTCTGGGGGGCTACACCTTC
CDR3 protein: CSAQDRTNLLGGYTF

V gene: TRBV29-1
clone size: many
J gene: TRBJ2-6
D gene: NA
CDR3 DNA: TGCAGCGTTGAAGACAGCTCTGGGGCCAACGTCCTGACTTTC
CDR3 protein: CSVEDSSGANVLTF

V gene: TRBV18
clone size: many
J gene: TRBJ2-3
D gene: TRBD2
CDR3 DNA: TGTGCCAGCTCACCCGGACTAGTCTCGGGATCGGCAGATACGCAGTATTTT
CDR3 protein: CASSPGLVSGSADTQYF

V gene: TRBV3-1
clone size: NA
J gene: TRBJ2-5
D gene: TRBD1
CDR3 DNA: TGTGCCAGCAGTGTCAGGGGGACGGGGGAGACCCAGTACTTC
CDR3 protein: CASSVRGTGETQYF

V gene: TRBV6-2/TRBV6-3
clone size: few
J gene: TRBJ1-4
D gene: NA
CDR3 DNA: TGTGCCAGCAGTTACGTCGGGGGAAAAGGTGAAAAACTGTTTTTT
CDR3 protein: CASSYVGGKGEKLFF

V gene: TRBV28
clone size: many
J gene: TRBJ2-6
D gene: TRBD1
CDR3 DNA: TGTGCCAGCAGCCTCCGCCGGGACAGCAGCTCTGGGGCCAACGTCCTGACTTTC
CDR3 protein: CASSLRRDSSSGANVLTF

V gene: TRBV18
clone size: many
J gene: TRBJ2-3
D gene: NA
CDR3 DNA: TGTGCCAGCTCACCCGGGGGTCAAGATACGCAGTATTTT
CDR3 protein: CASSPGGQDTQYF

V gene: TRBV7-9
clone size: NA
J gene: TRBJ2-5
D gene: NA
CDR3 DNA: TGTGCCAGCAGCCCCGGACGGTATCCAGAAGAGACCCAGTACTTC
CDR3 protein: CASSPGRYPEETQYF

V gene: TRBV7-9
clone size: medium-sized
J gene: TRBJ2-1
D gene: TRBD2
CDR3 DNA: TGTGCCAGCAGCCCCAGGAGCGGGGGCCTCAATGAGCAGTTCTTC
CDR3 protein: CASSPRSGGLNEQFF

V gene: TRBV6-5
clone size: NA
J gene: TRBJ1-3
D gene: NA
CDR3 DNA: TGTGCCAGCAGTTACTCTGAAGTGACCGGAAACACCATATATTTT
CDR3 protein: CASSYSEVTGNTIYF

V gene: TRBV19
clone size: few
J gene: TRBJ2-1
D gene: TRBD2
CDR3 DNA: TGTGCCAGTAGTATAGATTCCGGACTAGCGGGGGGGCTGGTTGAGCAGTTCTTC
CDR3 protein: CASSIDSGLAGGLVEQFF

V gene: TRBV18
clone size: many
J gene: TRBJ2-7
D gene: TRBD1
CDR3 DNA: TGTGCCAGCTCACCCTCCGGACAGGGTTTATACGAGCAGTACTTC
CDR3 protein: CASSPSGQGLYEQYF